This entry is about one T cell receptor (beta chain). This sample was included in a study of shared clonotypes between healthy human individuals. Deep-level running was used for the assay. Genomic DNA per cell subset filled all wells of several immunoSEQ plates. In replicate PCRs of sorted subsets, approximately 210 ng DNA, approximately 30,000 T cell genomes, was used. Using immunoSEQ multiplex PCR, the repertoire was profiled, and TCRdb retains in-frame clones only, with some absent. The profile shows a few million clones, approximately 92% of them singletons. This CDR3 has 14 amino acids. J gave up 7 bases and V 8 bases, and 11 bases lay outside the gene matches. Germline assignment: CDR1 SNHLY and CDR2 FYNNEI.

The sample was naive CD4+ T cells sorted from blood. Regarding subset: CD45RA+ positively selected. This chain links TRBV2 with TRBJ1-2; 9 bases line up with TRBD1. The TCR comes from a young man in good health. CDR3 nucleotide sequence: TGTGCCAGCGGGATCGGGACAGGGATGGGTGGCTACACCTTC. The encoded protein is CASGIGTGMGGYTF.